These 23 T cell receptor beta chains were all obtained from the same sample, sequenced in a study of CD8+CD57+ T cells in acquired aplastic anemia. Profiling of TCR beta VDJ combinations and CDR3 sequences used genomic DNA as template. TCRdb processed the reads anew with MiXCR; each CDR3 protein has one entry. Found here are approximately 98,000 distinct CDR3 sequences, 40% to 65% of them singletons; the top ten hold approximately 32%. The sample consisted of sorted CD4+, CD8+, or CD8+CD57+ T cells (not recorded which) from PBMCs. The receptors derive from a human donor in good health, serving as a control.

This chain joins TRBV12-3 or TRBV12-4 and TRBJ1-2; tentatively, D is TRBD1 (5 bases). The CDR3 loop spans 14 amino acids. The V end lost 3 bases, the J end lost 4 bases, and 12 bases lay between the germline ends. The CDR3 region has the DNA TGTGCCAGCAGTTTTCGGGGGTCGGGCTATGGCTACACCTTC. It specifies CASSFRGSGYGYTF.

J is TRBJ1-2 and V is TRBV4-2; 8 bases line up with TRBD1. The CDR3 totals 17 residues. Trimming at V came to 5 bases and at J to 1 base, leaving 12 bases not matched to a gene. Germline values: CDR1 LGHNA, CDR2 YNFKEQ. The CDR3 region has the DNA TGTGCCAGCAGCGACCGACAGGGGTGTAGGATTAACTATGGCTACACCTTC. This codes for CASSDRQGCRINYGYTF.

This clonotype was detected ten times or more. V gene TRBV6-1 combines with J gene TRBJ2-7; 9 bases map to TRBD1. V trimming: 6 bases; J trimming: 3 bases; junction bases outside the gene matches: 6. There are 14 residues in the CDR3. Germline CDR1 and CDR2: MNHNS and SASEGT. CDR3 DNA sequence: TGTGCCAGCAGCCCGGGACAGGGACTCTACGAGCAGTACTTC. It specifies CASSPGQGLYEQYF.

CDR3 sequence reads: CSAWGGGSYEQYF. CDR3 bases: TGCAGTGCTTGGGGGGGCGGCTCCTACGAGCAGTACTTC. The genes are TRBV20-1 and TRBJ2-7, with D perhaps matching TRBD2 (7 bases). The V gene lost 5 bases and the J gene lost 0 bases, with 11 bases spanning the gap. Germline values: CDR1 DFQATT, CDR2 SNEGSKA (reference sequence). The length of the CDR3 is 13 residues.

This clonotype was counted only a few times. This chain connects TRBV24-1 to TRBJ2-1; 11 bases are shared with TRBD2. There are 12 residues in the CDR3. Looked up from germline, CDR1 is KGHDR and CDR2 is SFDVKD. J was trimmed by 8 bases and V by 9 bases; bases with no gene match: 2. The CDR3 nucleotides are TGTGCCACCCGTAGCGGGAGGGATGAGCAGTTCTTC. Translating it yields CATRSGRDEQFF.

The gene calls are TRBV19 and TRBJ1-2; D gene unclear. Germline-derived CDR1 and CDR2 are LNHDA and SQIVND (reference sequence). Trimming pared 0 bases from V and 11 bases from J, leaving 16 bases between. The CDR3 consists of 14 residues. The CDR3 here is CASSIDSAVGGYTF. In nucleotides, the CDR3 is TGTGCCAGTAGTATAGATTCCGCGGTGGGAGGATACACCTTC.

CDR3 sequence reads: CASSSASGGAHEQYF. In nucleotides, the CDR3 is TGTGCCAGCAGCTCCGCCTCCGGGGGGGCCCACGAGCAGTACTTC. The V call is TRBV7-9, the J call TRBJ2-7, with 8 bases lining up with TRBD2. Germline V gene data show CDR1 as SEHNR and CDR2 as FQNEAQ (reference sequence). Trimming removed 4 bases from V and 5 bases from J; junction bases left unmatched: 10. The CDR3 extends over 15 amino acids.

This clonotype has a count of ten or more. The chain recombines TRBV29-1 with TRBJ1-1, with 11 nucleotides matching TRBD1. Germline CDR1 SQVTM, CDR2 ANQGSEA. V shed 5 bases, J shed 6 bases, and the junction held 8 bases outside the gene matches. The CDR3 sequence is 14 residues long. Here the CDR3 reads CSVRTGGADSEAFF. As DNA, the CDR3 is TGCAGCGTTCGGACAGGGGGCGCGGATTCTGAAGCTTTCTTT. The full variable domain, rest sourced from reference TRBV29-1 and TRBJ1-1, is SAVISQKPSRDICQRGTSLTIQCQVDSQVTMMFWYRQQPGQSLTLIATANQGSEATYESGFVIDKFPISRPNLTFSTLTVSNMSPEDSSIYLCSVRTGGADSEAFFGQGTRLTVV.

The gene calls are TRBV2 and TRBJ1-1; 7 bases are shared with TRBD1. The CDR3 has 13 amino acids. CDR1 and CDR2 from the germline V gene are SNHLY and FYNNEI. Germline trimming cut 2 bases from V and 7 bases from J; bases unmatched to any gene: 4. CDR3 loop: CASSEQGEGEAFF. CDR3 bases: TGTGCCAGCAGTGAACAGGGGGAAGGTGAAGCTTTCTTT.

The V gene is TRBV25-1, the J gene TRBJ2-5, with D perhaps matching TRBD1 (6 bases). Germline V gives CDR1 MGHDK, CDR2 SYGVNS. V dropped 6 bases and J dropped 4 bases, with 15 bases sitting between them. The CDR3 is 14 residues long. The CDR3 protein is CASSQVGHRETQYF. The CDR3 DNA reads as TGTGCCAGCAGCCAAGTGGGACACCGAGAGACCCAGTACTTC.

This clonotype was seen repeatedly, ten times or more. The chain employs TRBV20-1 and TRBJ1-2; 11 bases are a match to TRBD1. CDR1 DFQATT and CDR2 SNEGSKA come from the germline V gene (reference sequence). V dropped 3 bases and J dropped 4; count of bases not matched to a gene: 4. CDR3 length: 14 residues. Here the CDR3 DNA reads TGCAGTGCTAGGGACAGGGGGCTTGGCTATGGCTACACCTTC. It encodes CSARDRGLGYGYTF.

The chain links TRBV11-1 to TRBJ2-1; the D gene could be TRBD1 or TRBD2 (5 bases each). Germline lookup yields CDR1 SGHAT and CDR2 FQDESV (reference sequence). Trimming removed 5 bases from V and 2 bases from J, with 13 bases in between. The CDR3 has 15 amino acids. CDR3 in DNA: TGTGCCAGCAGCCTTATGAGGGACCCCTACAATGAGCAGTTCTTC. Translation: CASSLMRDPYNEQFF.

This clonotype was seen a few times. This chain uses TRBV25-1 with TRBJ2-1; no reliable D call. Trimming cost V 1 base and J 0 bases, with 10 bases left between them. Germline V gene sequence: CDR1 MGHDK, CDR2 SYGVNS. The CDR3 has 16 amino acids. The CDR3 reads CASSEFSTSSYNEQFF. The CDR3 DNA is TGTGCCAGCAGTGAATTTAGCACGAGCTCCTACAATGAGCAGTTCTTC.

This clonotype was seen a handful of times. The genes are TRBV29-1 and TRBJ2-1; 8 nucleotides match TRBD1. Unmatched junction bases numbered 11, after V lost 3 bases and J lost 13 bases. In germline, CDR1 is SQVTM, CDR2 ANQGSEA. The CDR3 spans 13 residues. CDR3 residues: CSVEESLDREQFF. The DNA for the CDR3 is TGCAGCGTTGAGGAATCGTTGGACAGGGAACAGTTCTTC.

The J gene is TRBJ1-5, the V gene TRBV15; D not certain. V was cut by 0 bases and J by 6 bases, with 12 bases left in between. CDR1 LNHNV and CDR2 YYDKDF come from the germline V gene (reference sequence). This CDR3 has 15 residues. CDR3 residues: CATSRDRFQSQPQHF. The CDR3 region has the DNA TGTGCCACCAGCAGAGACAGGTTCCAAAGTCAGCCCCAGCATTTT. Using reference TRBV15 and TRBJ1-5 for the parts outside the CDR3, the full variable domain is DAMVIQNPRYQVTQFGKPVTLSCSQTLNHNVMYWYQQKSSQAPKLLFHYYDKDFNNEADTPDNFQSRRPNTSFCFLDIRSPGLGDTAMYLCATSRDRFQSQPQHFGDGTRLSIL.

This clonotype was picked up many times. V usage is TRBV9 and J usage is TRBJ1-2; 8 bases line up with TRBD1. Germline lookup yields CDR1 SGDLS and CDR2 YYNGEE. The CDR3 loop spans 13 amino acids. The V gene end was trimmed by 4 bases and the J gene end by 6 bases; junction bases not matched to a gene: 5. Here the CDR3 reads CASSNWDRHGYTF. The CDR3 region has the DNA TGTGCCAGCAGCAACTGGGACAGGCATGGCTACACCTTC.

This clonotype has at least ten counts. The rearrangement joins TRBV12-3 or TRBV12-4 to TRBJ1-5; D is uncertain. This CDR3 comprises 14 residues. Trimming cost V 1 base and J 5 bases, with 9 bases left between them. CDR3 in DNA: TGTGCCAGCAGTTTAGAGGTGCCCTATCAGCCCCAGCATTTT. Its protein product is CASSLEVPYQPQHF.

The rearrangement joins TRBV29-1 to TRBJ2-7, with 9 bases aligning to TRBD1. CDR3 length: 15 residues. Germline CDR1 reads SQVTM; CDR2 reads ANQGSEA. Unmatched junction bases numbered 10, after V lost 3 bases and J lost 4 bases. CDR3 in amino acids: CSVELTGGGGYEQYF. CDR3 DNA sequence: TGCAGCGTTGAGTTAACAGGGGGCGGAGGTTACGAGCAGTACTTC.

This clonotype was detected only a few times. The CDR3: CASSEWDREQYF. CDR3 coding DNA: TGCGCCAGCAGTGAGTGGGATCGCGAGCAGTACTTC. The J gene is TRBJ2-7, the V gene TRBV10-1; no clear D. Deletions cut 1 base from V and 6 bases from J, with 7 bases between. Germline-derived CDR1 and CDR2 are WNHNN and SYGVQD (reference sequence). The CDR3 has 12 residues.

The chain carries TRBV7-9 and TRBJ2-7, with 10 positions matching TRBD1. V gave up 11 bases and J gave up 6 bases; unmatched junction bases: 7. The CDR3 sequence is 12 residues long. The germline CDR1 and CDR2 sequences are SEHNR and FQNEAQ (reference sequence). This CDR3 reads CAAARTGGEQYF. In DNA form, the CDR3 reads TGTGCCGCGGCCAGGACAGGGGGCGAGCAGTACTTC.

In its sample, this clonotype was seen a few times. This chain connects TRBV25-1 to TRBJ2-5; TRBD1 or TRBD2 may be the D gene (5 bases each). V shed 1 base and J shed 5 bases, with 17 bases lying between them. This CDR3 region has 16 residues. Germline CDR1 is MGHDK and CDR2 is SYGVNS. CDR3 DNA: TGTGCCAGCAGTGAATGGGGTACGGGACCCGGGGAGACCCAGTACTTC. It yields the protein CASSEWGTGPGETQYF.

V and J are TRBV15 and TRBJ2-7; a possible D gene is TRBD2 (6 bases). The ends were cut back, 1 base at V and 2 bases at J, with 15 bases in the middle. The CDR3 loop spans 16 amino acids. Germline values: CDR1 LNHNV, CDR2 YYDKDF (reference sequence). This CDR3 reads CATSRGGDSVAYEQYF. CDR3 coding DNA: TGTGCCACCAGCAGAGGGGGGGACTCCGTCGCCTACGAGCAGTACTTC.

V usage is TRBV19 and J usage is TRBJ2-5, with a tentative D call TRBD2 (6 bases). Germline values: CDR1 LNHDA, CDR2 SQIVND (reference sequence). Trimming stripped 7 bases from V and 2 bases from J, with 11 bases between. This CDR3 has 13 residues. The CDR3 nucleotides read TGTGCCAGTAAGGAGGGTTCTCAAGAGACCCAGTACTTC. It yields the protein CASKEGSQETQYF.